Listed here is a single TCR beta chain. This receptor's antigen is unknown. Base qualities were left out, and no much larger clone turns up one base away. The source of the sample is a study of post-analysis software for immune sequencing data (dated by TCRdb to the mid-2010s). About the investigation overall: Recorded disease courses included relapsing-remitting, secondary progressive and progressive-relapsing multiple sclerosis, with some patients lacking subtype annotation. The patient repertoires were set against about 12 previously published healthy control repertoires from donors whose ages ranged from about 6 to 25 years. A subset of samples was prepared in parallel using single-end sample barcoding, then pooled and co-amplified after Illumina adapter ligation.

To prepare the library, PCR was applied. The instrument given in TCRdb is Illumina HiSeq 2500. Unique molecular identifiers were incorporated into TCR beta cDNA libraries to reduce PCR and sequencing biases. Per 1 to 10 million input T cells, approximately 500,000 cDNA molecules were obtained, such that each molecule approximated one T cell. The same protocol used for the earlier healthy control dataset was applied to prepare and sequence the patient libraries. Samples belonging to the same batch were prepared together, multiplexed and sequenced on a shared HiSeq lane. In the paper's pipeline: Raw barcoded reads were processed with MIGEC, and single-read molecular identifier groups were discarded before consensus assembly and CDR3 extraction. Clonotype tables were post-analysed with VDJtools, and diversity was normalized by down-sampling all datasets to the smallest sample size. Repertoire overlap clustering matched CDR3 amino acid but not nucleotide sequences to correct batch-related cross-sample contamination. TCRdb's own reprocessing of the public reads used fastp at Q25 and MiXCR and kept productive beta chains. Merged by CDR3 protein, the rows form single entries marked with the most common genes and DNA. None of the V and J calls come from the authors' own analysis; TCRdb made them. This sample holds about 430,000 distinct CDR3 sequences; more than 30% were observed only once. The ten biggest clones cover approximately 7.1% of the sample.

TCR beta repertoires were profiled from peripheral blood of under 15 young patients with multiple sclerosis to demonstrate the VDJtools post-analysis software. The patients with multiple sclerosis were children and adolescents between roughly 6 and 15 years of age. V loses 1 base of germline sequence and J loses 7 bases, and the interval between the two ends is 14 bases. The germline V gene gives CDR1 as MNHNS and CDR2 as SASEGT. The CDR3 numbers 14 residues from cysteine through phenylalanine. The read is trimmed to its CDR3 DNA, 42 bases read in frame from base 1. Overall study results and their limits: Strong co-clustering of samples prepared in the same batch was shown by direct clustering with F measure, prompting a batch-effect correction. Significantly lower normalized Chao1 diversity was found in multiple sclerosis patients than in controls, suggesting substantial peripheral T-cell clonal expansion. Patients showed significantly higher frequencies than controls for a handful of TRBV segments, among them TRBV5-6, TRBV5-1 and TRBV20-1. The multiple sclerosis patient group was slightly younger than the control group.

The chain employs TRBV6-1 and TRBJ2-7; TRBD1 is a weak D gene call, 6 bases matching. What was sequenced was blood. The TCR was taken from a girl aged 2 to 9 with multiple sclerosis. The CDR3 sequence is CASSEGGPLEEQYF. The nucleotides read TGTGCCAGCAGTGAAGGGGGGCCATTGGAAGAGCAGTACTTC.